This entry is about one T cell receptor beta chain. The CDR3 totals 13 residues. CDR1 is MGHDK, CDR2 SYGVNS, per germline. The J segment lost 7 bases and the V segment lost 3 bases, leaving 5 bases of the junction unmatched. This sample stems from a study of blood T cell repertoires in COVID-19. Study information: Some COVID-19 samples were acute and others convalescent; all came from the United States, Italy and Spain. Sample material is recorded as cDNA or gDNA derived from T cells, B-cell-depleted T cells, or PBMCs.

Per the study methods: The assay estimated nucleated cells by amplifying reference gene primers. The assay was immunoSEQ multiplex PCR, and TCRdb's table has in-frame clones only and misses some. The D gene and trimming were derived from the DNA, and the V and J assignments and clone size from that table. Of some 290,000 clones listed, about 85% are singletons. The chain combines TRBV25-1 with TRBJ1-1; 7 positions match TRBD1. The TCR originated in a woman between 50 and 59 years old who had recovered from COVID-19. Material for sequencing was peripheral blood. DNA of the CDR3: TGTGCCAGCAGTGAGGGGAACAGGGGTGAAGCTTTCTTT. It yields the protein CASSEGNRGEAFF.